A single sample gave rise to the 23 T cell receptor beta chains below, sequenced in a study of cytomegalovirus exposure and HLA in healthy donors. PCR amplification relied on 60 Vbeta primers (plus 13 Jbeta primers). Assay: immunoSEQ multiplex PCR; the TCRdb copy retains only in-frame clones and omits some. Among about 250,000 clones listed, 75% to 90% were seen once. Source material: PBMCs. These receptors came from a girl aged 2 to 9 in good health and CMV-seronegative.

Comments on this clone: The germline gene is not matched at one end of the junction; a read error may be the cause. V usage is TRBV6-6 and J usage is TRBJ2-3, with 10 bases that match TRBD2. In germline, CDR1 is MNHNY, CDR2 SVGAGI (reference sequence). CDR3 length: 13 residues. CDR3 loop: CASSYSPGTSEDF. CDR3 DNA sequence: TGTGCCAGCAGTTACTCCCCCGGGACTAGCGAGGATTTT.

This chain joins TRBV28 and TRBJ1-1; D is undetermined. Trimming stripped 3 bases from V and 0 bases from J, with 11 bases between. The germline V gene encodes CDR1 MDHEN and CDR2 SYDVKM. The CDR3 has 15 amino acids. The DNA for the CDR3 is TGTGCCAGCAGTTTGGTTCAGGTCATGAACACTGAAGCTTTCTTT. This codes for CASSLVQVMNTEAFF.

The chain carries TRBV13 and TRBJ2-1, with 7 bases fitting TRBD1. CDR1 and CDR2 from the germline V gene are PRHDT and FYEKMQ (reference sequence). J lost 7 bases, V lost 5 bases, and 8 bases had no gene match. The CDR3 sequence is 14 residues long. For the CDR3, the DNA is TGTGCCAGCAGCCCAATGACAGGGTTAAATGAGCAGTTCTTC. As protein: CASSPMTGLNEQFF.

This clone was detected only a few times. The chain is built from TRBV6-6 and TRBJ1-4; maybe TRBD1 (5 bases). Trimming took 4 bases from V and 5 from J, leaving 14 bases between them. In germline, CDR1 is MNHNY, CDR2 SVGAGI (reference sequence). The CDR3 runs 15 residues. The CDR3 protein is CASSSRGAVNEKLFF. The CDR3 DNA reads as TGTGCCAGCAGTTCTCGTGGGGCGGTGAATGAAAAACTGTTTTTT.

V is TRBV19 and J is TRBJ1-1; 8 nucleotides align to TRBD1. Germline V CDR1 and CDR2: LNHDA, SQIVND (reference sequence). V dropped 3 bases and J dropped 6; count of bases not matched to a gene: 6. The CDR3 has 14 amino acids. This CDR3 reads CASSIRGRQAEAFF. DNA for the CDR3: TGTGCCAGTAGTATCAGGGGGCGTCAAGCTGAAGCTTTCTTT. Full variable domain (missing parts from reference TRBV19 and TRBJ1-1): DGGITQSPKYLFRKEGQNVTLSCEQNLNHDAMYWYRQDPGQGLRLIYYSQIVNDFQKGDIAEGYSVSREKKESFPLTVTSAQKNPTAFYLCASSIRGRQAEAFFGQGTRLTVV.

The V and J genes are TRBV7-8 and TRBJ1-4; possible D gene TRBD1, 6 bases. The V end lost 2 bases, the J end lost 1 base, and 11 bases lay between the germline ends. Germline V gene lookup returns CDR1 SGHVS and CDR2 FQNEAQ. CDR3 length: 16 amino acids. In DNA, the CDR3 is TGTGCCAGCAGCTTAACAACAGGGATAACTAATGAAAAACTGTTTTTT. This sequence encodes CASSLTTGITNEKLFF.

J is TRBJ2-2 and V is TRBV5-1; 8 bases map to TRBD1. This CDR3 contains 19 residues. Trimming cost V 0 bases and J 3 bases; bases outside gene matches: 13. Germline values: CDR1 SGHRS, CDR2 YFSETQ. The CDR3 DNA reads as TGCGCCAGCAGCTTGGAGTGGACAGGGACCATTCGCGACACCGGGGAGCTGTTTTTT. Translating it yields CASSLEWTGTIRDTGELFF.

The chain uses TRBV6-5 and TRBJ2-4; the D gene is possibly TRBD2 (6 bases). Trimming stripped 6 bases from V and 7 bases from J, with 16 bases between. Germline V lookup: CDR1 MNHEY, CDR2 SVGAGI. The CDR3 covers 14 residues. CDR3 sequence: CASSETSLHNIQYF. For the CDR3, the DNA is TGTGCCAGCAGCGAAACTAGCTTACACAACATTCAGTACTTC.

The chain is built from TRBV29-1 and TRBJ1-4; 7 nucleotides agree with TRBD1. V was pared by 5 bases and J by 10 bases, with 10 bases of the junction left unmatched. Germline V gene sequence: CDR1 SQVTM, CDR2 ANQGSEA. CDR3 size: 13 residues. CDR3 loop: CSVPDRRTGKLFF. CDR3 in DNA: TGCAGCGTTCCGGACAGGAGGACCGGAAAACTGTTTTTT.

The V gene is TRBV30, the J gene TRBJ2-1, with 10 bases identical to TRBD2. V trimming: 8 bases; J trimming: 0 bases; junction bases outside the gene matches: 13. The CDR3 spans 17 residues. CDR1 GTSNPN and CDR2 SVGIG come from the germline V gene (reference sequence). DNA for the CDR3: TGTGCCCACAGCCTAGCGGGAGATTCGGGCTCCTACAATGAGCAGTTCTTC. It specifies CAHSLAGDSGSYNEQFF.

V gene TRBV6-1 combines with J gene TRBJ1-2; 8 bases map to TRBD1. This CDR3 spans 13 amino acids. The junction had 9 bases not matched to a gene; V was cut back by 6 bases and J by 9 bases. Per the germline V gene, CDR1 is MNHNS and CDR2 is SASEGT. The CDR3 sequence: CASSPGQVRRYTF. The CDR3 DNA reads as TGTGCCAGCAGCCCGGGACAGGTTAGACGCTACACCTTC.

This chain links TRBV2 with TRBJ1-5; D possibly corresponds to TRBD1 (5 bases). V shed 8 bases and J shed 0 bases, with 23 bases lying between them. CDR1 SNHLY and CDR2 FYNNEI come from the germline V gene. This CDR3 has 18 residues. The CDR3 nucleotides are TGTGCCAGCGGGTTGACAGACGCGGATCCCAATAGCAATCAGCCCCAGCATTTT. Protein product: CASGLTDADPNSNQPQHF.

The chain couples TRBV23-1 to TRBJ1-5; 8 nucleotides match TRBD1. TRBV23-1 is an ORF, with its function uncertain. V shed 0 bases and J 6 bases; nucleotides not matched to a gene: 7. This CDR3 has 16 residues. The CDR3 sequence is CASSQSWTGFAQPQHF. CDR3 coding DNA: TGCGCCAGCAGTCAATCTTGGACAGGGTTTGCTCAGCCCCAGCATTTT.

This clone has just a few counts. The rearrangement links TRBV29-1 to TRBJ2-5, with TRBD2 matching 9 bases. With V trimmed by 3 bases and J by 5 bases, 13 bases remained unmatched. Germline loops: CDR1 SQVTM, CDR2 ANQGSEA. CDR3 length: 16 residues. The CDR3 region is CSVEGSSGGAGETQYF. The CDR3 DNA reads as TGCAGCGTTGAGGGGAGTAGCGGGGGAGCGGGGGAGACCCAGTACTTC.

This clone was counted a few times. The chain has TRBV7-3 and TRBJ2-1; D is possibly TRBD2 (6 bases). CDR1 and CDR2 from the germline V gene are SGHTA and FQGTGA. This CDR3 is built from 15 residues. Trimming cost V 2 bases and J 4 bases, with 12 bases left between them. Here the CDR3 reads CASSLQGTLYNEQFF. CDR3 in DNA: TGTGCCAGCAGCTTACAAGGGACTCTGTACAATGAGCAGTTCTTC.

The V and J genes are TRBV30 and TRBJ1-6, with D possibly TRBD1 on 6 matching bases. Trimming left V 5 bases short and J 4 bases short, with 9 bases between. Germline V CDR1 and CDR2: GTSNPN, SVGIG (reference sequence). This CDR3 has 13 amino acids. The DNA for the CDR3 is TGTGCCTGGGGACAGCTGTATAATTCACCCCTCCACTTT. It encodes CAWGQLYNSPLHF.

The chain links TRBV7-2 to TRBJ2-7; 8 nucleotides match TRBD1. This CDR3 is 14 amino acids long. Germline CDR1 is SGHTA and CDR2 is FQGNSA. J was trimmed by 7 bases and V by 2 bases; bases with no gene match: 7. The CDR3 DNA is TGTGCCAGCAGCTTATTGGGACAGGCCCAAGAGCAGTACTTC. This encodes CASSLLGQAQEQYF.

The V gene is TRBV7-8, the J gene TRBJ1-2; TRBD1 matches at 7 bases. V lost 2 bases, J lost 7 bases, and 19 bases stayed unmatched. Germline CDR1 is SGHVS and CDR2 is FQNEAQ. This CDR3 is built from 18 residues. The CDR3 region has the DNA TGTGCCAGCAGCTTATTAAGGACAGGAACGGGGAAGACCCTTGGCTACACCTTC. As protein: CASSLLRTGTGKTLGYTF.

This clone was recorded only once. J is TRBJ2-1 and V is TRBV2; 8 bases map to TRBD2. The CDR3 loop spans 14 amino acids. CDR1 and CDR2 from the germline V gene are SNHLY and FYNNEI. Trimming removed 8 bases from V and 8 bases from J; junction bases left unmatched: 11. This chain's CDR3 is CASQPGLVFDEQFF. CDR3 nucleotide sequence: TGTGCCAGCCAACCGGGACTAGTCTTCGATGAGCAGTTCTTC.

The chain recombines TRBV9 with TRBJ2-7; D is unclear. The V and J ends lost 0 bases and 4 bases respectively, with 11 bases between them. CDR3 length: 14 amino acids. CDR1 and CDR2 from the germline V gene are SGDLS and YYNGEE. CDR3 protein: CASSVGVSKYEQYF. DNA for the CDR3: TGTGCCAGCAGCGTAGGGGTTAGCAAATACGAGCAGTACTTC. Looking up the rest from reference TRBV9 and TRBJ2-7 gives the full variable domain: DSGVTQTPKHLITATGQRVTLRCSPRSGDLSVYWYQQSLDQGLQFLIQYYNGEERAKGNILERFSAQQFPDLHSELNLSSLELGDSALYFCASSVGVSKYEQYFGPGTRLTVT.

The chain combines TRBV7-9 with TRBJ1-2, with D maybe TRBD1 (6 bases). Germline V gives CDR1 SEHNR, CDR2 FQNEAQ (reference sequence). Trimming left V 8 bases short and J 6 bases short, with 19 bases between. The CDR3 has 14 amino acids. CDR3 coding DNA: TGTGCCAGCCAGCTTAATGACAGGTTCCATGGCTACACCTTC. It is translated as CASQLNDRFHGYTF. Full variable domain (outside the CDR3, taken from reference TRBV7-9 and TRBJ1-2): DTGVSQNPRHKITKRGQNVTFRCDPISEHNRLYWYRQTLGQGPEFLTYFQNEAQLEKSRLLSDRFSAERPKGSFSTLEIQRTEQGDSAMYLCASQLNDRFHGYTFGSGTRLTVV.

The J gene is TRBJ1-1, the V gene TRBV15; no reliable D call. The CDR3 covers 14 residues. Trimming took 3 bases from V and 1 from J, leaving 9 bases between them. From germline, CDR1 is LNHNV and CDR2 YYDKDF (reference sequence). The CDR3 sequence: CATSSYLSNTEAFF. As DNA, the CDR3 is TGTGCCACCAGCAGTTACTTGTCGAACACTGAAGCTTTCTTT. Based on the CDR3 plus reference TRBV15 and TRBJ1-1, the full variable domain is DAMVIQNPRYQVTQFGKPVTLSCSQTLNHNVMYWYQQKSSQAPKLLFHYYDKDFNNEADTPDNFQSRRPNTSFCFLDIRSPGLGDTAMYLCATSSYLSNTEAFFGQGTRLTVV.

The gene calls are TRBV10-2 and TRBJ2-1, with a tentative D call TRBD2 (5 bases). V lost 7 bases to trimming and J lost 7 bases, with 14 bases between them. The germline CDR1 and CDR2 sequences are WSHSY and SAAADI. CDR3 length: 13 residues. The CDR3 coding sequence is TGCGCCAGCACCGGACGGACTTCTAATGAGCAGTTCTTC. As protein: CASTGRTSNEQFF.